The 17 T cell receptor beta chains below come from one sample, sequenced in a study of post-analysis software for immune sequencing data. Study-level findings and limits: Higher frequency in patients than in controls was seen for about five TRBV segments, with TRBV5-6, TRBV5-1 and TRBV20-1 among them.

Researchers reported that TCR beta cDNA libraries carried unique molecular identifiers. TCRdb reprocessed the PCR reads with MiXCR, giving one entry per CDR3 protein. The sample carries around 500,000 distinct CDR3 sequences, less than 40% recorded once. Their cognate antigens are unknown. Sequencing used blood. These receptors came from a girl aged 2 to 17 with multiple sclerosis.

The sample holds a few counts of this clonotype. CDR3 coding DNA: TGCAGTGCAACTTTAGCGGGGGGGCGGGGAGATACGCAGTATTTT. Translating it yields CSATLAGGRGDTQYF. The V and J genes are TRBV20-1 and TRBJ2-3; 11 bases agree with TRBD2. V shed 6 bases, J shed 5 bases, and the junction held 10 bases outside the gene matches. This CDR3 region has 15 residues. Germline V gives CDR1 DFQATT, CDR2 SNEGSKA (reference sequence).

The CDR3 DNA reads as TGTGCCAGCAGCGTAGATGCGAACAGCCCTTATAGGCCACCTTACGAGCAGTACTTC. As protein: CASSVDANSPYRPPYEQYF. The V and J genes are TRBV9 and TRBJ2-7; the D is unclear. The V gene's germline CDR1 is SGDLS and CDR2 YYNGEE. This CDR3 region has 19 residues. V lost 0 bases and J 4 bases, leaving 26 bases between the germline ends.

This clonotype was seen a few times. The chain couples TRBV5-1 to TRBJ1-2, with 7 bases aligning to TRBD1. Germline lookup yields CDR1 SGHRS and CDR2 YFSETQ. Trimming cost V 4 bases and J 6 bases; bases outside gene matches: 12. The CDR3 is made up of 15 amino acids. DNA for the CDR3: TGCGCCAGCAGCCGACAGGGAAGGCCGGTCGATGGCTACACCTTC. Its protein product is CASSRQGRPVDGYTF.

This clonotype was seen at least ten times. The chain is built from TRBV4-1 and TRBJ2-7; weak D call: TRBD2 (6 bases). V was pared by 1 base and J by 1 base, with 17 bases between. In germline, CDR1 is MGHRA, CDR2 YSYEKL. This CDR3 has 17 amino acids. The CDR3 sequence: CASSQGAGTSASYEQYF. The CDR3 nucleotides are TGCGCCAGCAGCCAAGGTGCGGGGACGTCCGCGTCCTACGAGCAGTACTTC.

This chain links TRBV12-3 or TRBV12-4 with TRBJ2-1, with D maybe TRBD2 (7 bases). The CDR3 has 15 amino acids. The V gene lost 7 bases and the J gene lost 0 bases, with 13 bases spanning the gap. The CDR3 DNA reads TGTGCCAGCATCGGCGGGGGCTCCTCCTACAATGAGCAGTTCTTC. Residues: CASIGGGSSYNEQFF.

The chain employs TRBV12-3 or TRBV12-4 and TRBJ2-7; D is possibly TRBD2 (5 bases). This CDR3 has 15 amino acids. With 2 bases removed from V and 1 base from J, the gap between germline ends came to 12 bases. The DNA for the CDR3 is TGTGCCAGCAGTTTATTCCAGAGCGGATCCTACGAGCAGTACTTC. It yields the protein CASSLFQSGSYEQYF.

The rearrangement uses TRBV5-8 and TRBJ2-3; D uncertain. The CDR3 has 14 amino acids. V gave up 5 bases and J gave up 3 bases, with 13 bases separating them. In germline, CDR1 is SGHTS, CDR2 YDEGEE. Here the CDR3 reads CASSRLVATDTQYF. In nucleotides, the CDR3 is TGTGCCAGCAGTAGACTTGTAGCTACAGATACGCAGTATTTT. Full variable domain (remainder filled in from reference TRBV5-8 and TRBJ2-3): EAGVTQSPTHLIKTRGQQATLRCSPISGHTSVYWYQQALGLGLQFLLWYDEGEERNRGNFPPRFSGRQFPNYSSELNVNALELEDSALYLCASSRLVATDTQYFGPGTRLTVL.

This rearrangement joins TRBV6-5 to TRBJ1-2, with D perhaps matching TRBD1 (5 bases). Germline values: CDR1 MNHEY, CDR2 SVGAGI. The ends were cut back, 0 bases at V and 6 bases at J, with 14 bases in the middle. The CDR3 has 15 residues. In nucleotides, the CDR3 is TGTGCCAGCAGTTACTCCCAGGGCGCGGTCGATGGCTACACCTTC. Amino acids: CASSYSQGAVDGYTF.

This clonotype was counted many times. V gene TRBV4-1 combines with J gene TRBJ2-7; D may be TRBD2 (6 bases). This CDR3 is built from 15 residues. Between the trimmed V and J ends, which lost 4 bases and 0 bases, there was a span of 13 bases. Germline-derived CDR1 and CDR2 are MGHRA and YSYEKL. The CDR3 here is CASSPGTADSYEQYF. As DNA, the CDR3 is TGCGCCAGCAGCCCCGGGACTGCCGACTCCTACGAGCAGTACTTC.

In its sample, this clonotype was seen a few times. The chain uses TRBV2 and TRBJ2-7; D gene unclear. The CDR3 runs to 15 residues. From germline, CDR1 is SNHLY and CDR2 FYNNEI. The ends were cut back, 6 bases at V and 1 base at J, with 16 bases in the middle. The CDR3 spells CASRLNTLQSYEQYF. The CDR3 region has the DNA TGTGCCAGCAGATTGAACACACTCCAGTCCTACGAGCAGTACTTC.

This chain connects TRBV24-1 to TRBJ2-1, with 12 bases that match TRBD2. Germline V gives CDR1 KGHDR, CDR2 SFDVKD. V trimming: 0 bases; J trimming: 8 bases; junction bases outside the gene matches: 7. The CDR3 is 17 amino acids. Written as DNA, the CDR3 is TGTGCCACCAGTGATTTGCCTAGGACTAGCGGGGTCTATGAGCAGTTCTTC. The encoded protein is CATSDLPRTSGVYEQFF.

V is TRBV6-4 and J is TRBJ1-2, with 11 bases that match TRBD1. This CDR3 is built from 18 residues. CDR1 is MRHNA and CDR2 is SNTAGT in the germline V gene. Trimming at V came to 0 bases and at J to 7 bases, leaving 13 bases not matched to a gene. The CDR3 bases are TGTGCCAGCAGTGACTCAAGGACAGGGGGCGAGTGGTCCTGTGGCTACACCTTC. This codes for CASSDSRTGGEWSCGYTF.

This clonotype was found a few times. The gene calls are TRBV29-1 and TRBJ2-3; no clear D. The V end lost 5 bases, the J end lost 6 bases, and 9 bases lay between the germline ends. Looked up from germline, CDR1 is SQVTM and CDR2 is ANQGSEA. There are 11 residues in the CDR3. The CDR3 region is CSVPFRDTQYF. The CDR3 coding sequence is TGCAGCGTTCCCTTCAGGGATACGCAGTATTTT.

The chain is built from TRBV20-1 and TRBJ1-5; D not certain. The CDR3 is 14 residues long. V was shortened by 1 base and J by 3 bases, with 10 bases between the two germline ends. Germline CDR1 is DFQATT and CDR2 is SNEGSKA (reference sequence). The CDR3 sequence: CSARVEGNNQPQHF. In DNA form, the CDR3 reads TGCAGTGCTAGAGTGGAGGGAAACAATCAGCCCCAGCATTTT.

The chain recombines TRBV6-5 with TRBJ1-4; no firm D call. Deletions cut 0 bases from V and 8 bases from J, with 4 bases between. The CDR3 runs to 12 residues. CDR1 and CDR2 from the germline V gene are MNHEY and SVGAGI. The CDR3 spells CASSYSPEKLFF. Here the CDR3 DNA reads TGTGCCAGCAGTTACTCCCCGGAAAAACTGTTTTTT.

This chain joins TRBV27 and TRBJ2-5; tentative D call: TRBD1 (5 bases). Germline lookup yields CDR1 MNHEY and CDR2 SMNVEV (reference sequence). The ends were cut back, 2 bases at V and 1 base at J, with 14 bases in the middle. This CDR3 spans 16 amino acids. CDR3 loop: CASSLAFQGFQETQYF. DNA for the CDR3: TGTGCCAGCAGTTTAGCCTTCCAGGGTTTCCAAGAGACCCAGTACTTC.

This clonotype was observed a few times. The chain is built from TRBV11-2 and TRBJ2-1; no clear D. The ends were cut back, 6 bases at V and 1 base at J, with 16 bases in the middle. CDR3 length: 16 residues. Germline V gene sequence: CDR1 SGHAT, CDR2 FQNNGV. The CDR3 protein is CASREIVGMSYNEQFF. The CDR3, as DNA: TGTGCCAGCAGAGAAATTGTAGGGATGTCCTACAATGAGCAGTTCTTC.